This TCR beta chain emerged from a study of response to subunit inactivated influenza vaccine. The CDR3 consists of 13 residues. The germline CDR1 and CDR2 sequences are SEHNR and FQNEAQ (reference sequence). Trimming took off 4 bases at V and 8 bases at J, with 11 bases between the two ends. Using its own MiXCR run on the RT-PCR reads, TCRdb lists one record per CDR3 protein. The sample consists of over 150,000 distinct CDR3 sequences, nearly 9.5% of them appearing once. This clonotype was detected a few times. This material consisted of non-naive T cells sorted from PBMCs, taken on the day of vaccination. The genes are TRBV7-9 and TRBJ1-4, with D uncertain. The receptor comes from a man aged 50-59 years who received an inactivated influenza vaccine. CDR3 in amino acids: CASSSGGVEKLFF. The CDR3 nucleotides read TGTGCCAGCAGCTCTGGAGGAGTCGAAAAACTGTTTTTT.